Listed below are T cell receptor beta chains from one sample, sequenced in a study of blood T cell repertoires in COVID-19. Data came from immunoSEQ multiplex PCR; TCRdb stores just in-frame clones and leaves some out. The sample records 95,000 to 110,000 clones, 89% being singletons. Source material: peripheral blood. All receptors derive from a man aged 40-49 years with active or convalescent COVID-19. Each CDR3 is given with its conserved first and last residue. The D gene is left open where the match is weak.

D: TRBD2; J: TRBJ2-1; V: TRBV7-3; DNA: TGTGCCAGCAGCTATCTAGCGGCTGACTACAATGAGCAGTTCTTC; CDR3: CASSYLAADYNEQFF
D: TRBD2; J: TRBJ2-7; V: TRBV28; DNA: TGTGCCAGCAGTTTAATTTCCCTAGCGGGAAACTACGAGCAGTACTTC; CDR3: CASSLISLAGNYEQYF
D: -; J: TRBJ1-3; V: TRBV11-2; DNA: TGTGCCAGCAGCCTTGGGCCCCTTAGGAACACCATATATTTT; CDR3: CASSLGPLRNTIYF
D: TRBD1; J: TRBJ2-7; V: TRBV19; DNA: TGTGCCAGTAGTGGCCGCCACAGGGGTCAACCCTACGAGCAGTACTTC; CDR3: CASSGRHRGQPYEQYF
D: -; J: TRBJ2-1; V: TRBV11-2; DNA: TGTGCCAGCAGCTTAGATACGGGAGATGAGCAGTTCTTC; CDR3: CASSLDTGDEQFF
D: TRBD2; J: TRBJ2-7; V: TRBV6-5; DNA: TGTGCCAGCAGCCACGGACTAGCGGGAGCCTACGAGCAGTACTTC; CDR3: CASSHGLAGAYEQYF
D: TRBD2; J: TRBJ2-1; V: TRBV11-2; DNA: TGTGCCAGCAGGCCACTTACCGGGACTAAGTACAATGAGCAGTTCTTC; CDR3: CASRPLTGTKYNEQFF
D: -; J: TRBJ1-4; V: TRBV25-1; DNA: TGTGCCAGCGGAGACAGGACGACAACTAATGAAAAACTGTTTTTT; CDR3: CASGDRTTTNEKLFF
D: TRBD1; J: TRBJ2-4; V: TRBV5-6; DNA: TGTGCCAGCAGCGTCGGGACAGTTCCCGTTATTCAGTACTTC; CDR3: CASSVGTVPVIQYF
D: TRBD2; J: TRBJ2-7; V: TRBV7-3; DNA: TGTGCCAGCAGCTTACGGTCGGGAGGGACCTCCTACGAGCAGTACTTC; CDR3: CASSLRSGGTSYEQYF
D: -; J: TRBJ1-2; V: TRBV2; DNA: TGTGCCAGCACGTTACACCCGCCCCAACAAGGCTACACCTTC; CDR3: CASTLHPPQQGYTF
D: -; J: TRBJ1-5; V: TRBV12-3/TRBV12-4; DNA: TGTGCCAGCAGAGGACAGTACAATCAGCCCCAGCATTTT; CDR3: CASRGQYNQPQHF
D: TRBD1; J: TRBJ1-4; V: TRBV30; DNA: TGTGCCTGGAGCCCAGGGACAGGGCCCGAAAAACTGTTTTTT; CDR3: CAWSPGTGPEKLFF
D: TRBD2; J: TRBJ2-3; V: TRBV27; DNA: TGTGCCAGCAGTTTTTTTCCAGCGGGACTCGACACAGATACGCAGTATTTT; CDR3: CASSFFPAGLDTDTQYF